Following are 21 T cell receptor beta chains from one sample sequenced in a study of T cells after yellow fever vaccination. Each CDR3 protein gets one entry after TCRdb re-called the 5' RACE reads with MiXCR. Of hundreds of thousands of distinct CDR3 sequences listed, 3.6% are singletons. Sequenced here: PBMCs, sampled on the day of the yellow fever booster vaccination. Receptor source: a man between 18 and 29 years old who received the YFV17D yellow fever vaccine.

The genes are TRBV7-2 and TRBJ2-5, with D unresolved. The CDR3 loop spans 14 amino acids. Germline CDR1 reads SGHTA; CDR2 reads FQGNSA. V lost 2 bases to trimming and J lost 3 bases, with 10 bases between them. The CDR3, as DNA: TGTGCCAGCAGCTTATATAATCTTGAAGAGACCCAGTACTTC. This translates into CASSLYNLEETQYF.

This clonotype occurred many times. The chain's CDR3 is CASSLDNRDTQYF. The CDR3 coding sequence is TGCGCCAGCAGCTTGGACAACAGGGATACGCAGTATTTT. The chain is built from TRBV5-1 and TRBJ2-3; TRBD1 might be the D (5 bases). The V end lost 0 bases, the J end lost 6 bases, and 8 bases lay between the germline ends. Per the germline V gene, CDR1 is SGHRS and CDR2 is YFSETQ. The CDR3 runs 13 residues.

The chain uses TRBV7-2 and TRBJ2-7; 15 bases agree with TRBD2. CDR1 SGHTA and CDR2 FQGNSA come from the germline V gene. The V and J ends lost 5 bases and 4 bases, in that order; junction bases with no gene match: 6. CDR3 length equals 16 residues. The CDR3 nucleotides read TGTGCCAGCAGCGGAGGACTAGCGGGGGGGCTTTACGAGCAGTACTTC. The encoded protein is CASSGGLAGGLYEQYF.

V and J are TRBV18 and TRBJ2-3; D ambiguous. The germline gives CDR1 KGHSH, CDR2 LQKENI. The V end lost 7 bases, the J end lost 1 base, and 3 bases lay between the germline ends. This CDR3 has 11 amino acids. The CDR3 sequence is CASFGTDTQYF. The CDR3 bases are TGTGCCAGCTTTGGCACAGATACGCAGTATTTT.

The chain's CDR3 is CASTLTGEKLFF. The CDR3 nucleotides are TGTGCCAGTACTCTTACGGGCGAAAAACTGTTTTTT. The chain joins TRBV19 to TRBJ1-4; D gene uncertain. V lost 7 bases, J lost 8 bases, and 11 bases lay in between. This CDR3 contains 12 residues. Germline loops: CDR1 LNHDA, CDR2 SQIVND (reference sequence). The whole variable domain, filled in from reference TRBV19 and TRBJ1-4, reads DGGITQSPKYLFRKEGQNVTLSCEQNLNHDAMYWYRQDPGQGLRLIYYSQIVNDFQKGDIAEGYSVSREKKESFPLTVTSAQKNPTAFYLCASTLTGEKLFFGSGTQLSVL.

This clonotype was seen more than once but under ten times. The chain recombines TRBV30 with TRBJ2-3; 11 bases agree with TRBD2. Germline values: CDR1 GTSNPN, CDR2 SVGIG (reference sequence). V was clipped by 6 bases and J by 6 bases; unmatched bases: 5. CDR3 size: 13 residues. CDR3 amino acids: CACSLAGADTQYF. The CDR3 coding sequence is TGTGCCTGTTCACTAGCGGGGGCGGATACGCAGTATTTT.

This clonotype was counted only a few times. This chain joins TRBV12-3 or TRBV12-4 and TRBJ2-1, with 7 nucleotides matching TRBD1. The CDR3 length is 13 residues. V was pared by 6 bases and J by 6 bases, with 5 bases of the junction left unmatched. The chain's CDR3 is CASSPTGLNEQFF. CDR3 DNA sequence: TGTGCCAGCAGCCCGACAGGGCTCAATGAGCAGTTCTTC.

The chain is built from TRBV27 and TRBJ2-7; 7 nucleotides line up with TRBD1. Trimming cost V 0 bases and J 6 bases; bases outside gene matches: 20. The germline V gene encodes CDR1 MNHEY and CDR2 SMNVEV (reference sequence). The CDR3 is 19 residues long. CDR3 protein: CASSLSRIPGQNLFFEQYF. The CDR3 DNA follows: TGTGCCAGCAGTTTATCGCGTATTCCGGGACAGAACCTCTTTTTCGAGCAGTACTTC.

This clonotype was seen a handful of times. The chain links TRBV5-1 to TRBJ2-2; possible D gene TRBD2, 6 bases. This CDR3 has 15 residues. CDR1 and CDR2 (germline): SGHRS, YFSETQ. Trimming left V 5 bases short and J 0 bases short, with 11 bases between. The CDR3 sequence is CASRRDSTNTGELFF. The CDR3 nucleotides are TGCGCCAGCAGACGGGACTCAACGAACACCGGGGAGCTGTTTTTT.

In its sample, this clonotype was seen a few times. The chain links TRBV4-1 to TRBJ2-3; D is ambiguous. The ends were cut back, 4 bases at V and 5 bases at J, with 13 bases in the middle. Germline V lookup: CDR1 MGHRA, CDR2 YSYEKL. The CDR3 has 14 residues. The CDR3 reads CASSLGTLGDTQYF. CDR3 nucleotides: TGCGCCAGCAGCCTCGGCACACTGGGAGATACGCAGTATTTT.

In its sample, this clonotype was seen many times. The chain has TRBV2 and TRBJ2-1, with TRBD2 identical over 8 bases. This CDR3 is built from 16 residues. J gave up 4 bases and V 10 bases, and 15 bases lay outside the gene matches. CDR1 and CDR2 from the germline V gene are SNHLY and FYNNEI. The CDR3 bases are TGTGCCACGCGCCTACGGGGGGGCCATGGGTACAATGAGCAGTTCTTC. It specifies CATRLRGGHGYNEQFF.

This sequence joins TRBV5-4 and TRBJ2-3, with D perhaps TRBD1 (6 bases). Germline V gene data show CDR1 as SGHNT and CDR2 as YYREEE (reference sequence). The CDR3 length is 14 residues. The V and J ends lost 3 bases and 1 base respectively, with 9 bases between them. The CDR3 nucleotides read TGTGCCAGCAGCTCCCGGACAGGCACAGATACGCAGTATTTT. This gives the protein CASSSRTGTDTQYF.

The chain uses TRBV7-2 and TRBJ1-2, with D tentatively TRBD1 (5 bases). Trimming took 1 base from V and 10 from J, leaving 16 bases between them. This CDR3 comprises 14 residues. The germline V gene has CDR1 SGHTA and CDR2 FQGNSA. CDR3 sequence (DNA): TGTGCCAGCAGCTTAGTGAACAGGCCTGGGGACTACACCTTC. Protein product: CASSLVNRPGDYTF.

This clonotype was recorded at least ten times. V and J are TRBV5-5 and TRBJ2-5; 9 positions match TRBD1. CDR3 length equals 15 residues. The germline gives CDR1 SGHKS, CDR2 YYEKEE (reference sequence). Trimming removed 3 bases from V and 5 bases from J; junction bases left unmatched: 8. DNA of the CDR3: TGTGCCAGCAGCTCCTCGGGACAGGGAACGGAGACCCAGTACTTC. It is translated as CASSSSGQGTETQYF.

This clonotype was seen a handful of times. The CDR3, as DNA: TGCGCCAGCAGCCTCGGTTACCAATCAGGCTCCTACGAGCAGTACTTC. This codes for CASSLGYQSGSYEQYF. The chain couples TRBV5-1 to TRBJ2-7; D not resolved. With 4 bases removed from V and 0 bases from J, the gap between germline ends came to 17 bases. The CDR3 contains 16 residues. Germline CDR1 reads SGHRS; CDR2 reads YFSETQ.

There are a few counts of this clonotype. This sequence joins TRBV27 and TRBJ2-7; tentatively, D is TRBD1 or TRBD2 (5 bases each). Trimming took off 0 bases at V and 3 bases at J, with 12 bases between the two ends. Looked up from germline, CDR1 is MNHEY and CDR2 is SMNVEV (reference sequence). The CDR3 contains 15 residues. The CDR3 DNA is TGTGCCAGCAGTTTATCCGGGACCGCTAACTACGAGCAGTACTTC. It yields the protein CASSLSGTANYEQYF.

The chain has TRBV5-1 and TRBJ2-7; the D is unclear. The germline V gene has CDR1 SGHRS and CDR2 YFSETQ. The CDR3 is 13 residues long. The V and J ends lost 1 base and 4 bases respectively, with 9 bases between them. CDR3 sequence: CASSLPLGYEQYV. For the CDR3, the DNA is TGCGCCAGCAGCTTGCCCCTCGGGTACGAGCAGTACGTC.

This clonotype was counted at least ten times. The V and J genes are TRBV5-6 and TRBJ2-5; D unresolved. This CDR3 is built from 15 residues. V was cut by 3 bases and J by 0 bases, with 12 bases left in between. Germline lookup yields CDR1 SGHDT and CDR2 YYEEEE. The CDR3 region is CASSSPDLYQETQYF. The CDR3 DNA reads as TGTGCCAGCAGCTCCCCGGACCTGTACCAAGAGACCCAGTACTTC.

This clonotype was seen a few times. This chain uses TRBV5-1 with TRBJ2-1; D is unresolved. The CDR3 extends over 12 amino acids. V lost 6 bases to trimming and J lost 6 bases, with 10 bases between them. CDR1 and CDR2 from the germline V gene are SGHRS and YFSETQ. The CDR3 DNA reads as TGCGCCAGCACCCTACAAAGCAATGAGCAGTTCTTC. Translating gives CASTLQSNEQFF.

This clonotype was picked up many times. J is TRBJ2-5 and V is TRBV7-2; TRBD2 matches 10 bases. The germline V gene encodes CDR1 SGHTA and CDR2 FQGNSA. The length of the CDR3 is 15 residues. Trimming took 5 bases from V and 4 from J; bases not matched to a gene: 7. CDR3 sequence: CASSQTSGYGETQYF. The CDR3 DNA reads TGTGCCAGCAGCCAGACTAGCGGGTACGGAGAGACCCAGTACTTC.

This clonotype was counted at least ten times. A junction end diverges from the germline sequence, so it may reflect a read error. V gene TRBV7-7 combines with J gene TRBJ2-1; D is possibly TRBD2 (5 bases). This CDR3 region has 13 residues. Germline V gives CDR1 SSHAT, CDR2 FNYEAQ (reference sequence). CDR3 residues: CASSSRGPNEQFF. The CDR3 coding sequence is TGTGCTAGCAGCTCTCGGGGTCCCAATGAGCAGTTCTTC.